The 29 T cell receptor beta chains below come from one sample, sequenced in a study of identical twins. TCRdb used MiXCR to reprocess the 5' RACE reads, holding one entry per CDR3 protein. The sample contains some 500,000 distinct CDR3 sequences, 14% of which appear only once. The sample was also reused in another study, on yellow fever vaccine responses in identical twins.

Sequenced material: CD4+ T cells sorted from blood. The origin of the receptors is a woman under 30 in good health.

In this sample, this clonotype turned up many times. This chain connects TRBV27 to TRBJ1-6; D possibly corresponds to TRBD1 (5 bases). The germline V gene has CDR1 MNHEY and CDR2 SMNVEV (reference sequence). The V end lost 2 bases, the J end lost 0 bases, and 8 bases lay between the germline ends. The CDR3 contains 16 residues. The CDR3 loop is CASSLTDSSYNSPLHF. CDR3 DNA sequence: TGTGCCAGCAGTTTAACCGACAGCTCCTATAATTCACCCCTCCACTTT.

The chain combines TRBV5-1 with TRBJ2-7; no clear D. Germline assignment: CDR1 SGHRS and CDR2 YFSETQ. The CDR3 has 13 amino acids. V lost 4 bases and J lost 5, with 13 bases in between. The chain's CDR3 is CASSPLEANEQYF. CDR3 in DNA: TGCGCCAGCAGCCCCCTCGAGGCGAACGAGCAGTACTTC.

This clonotype has just a few counts. This chain joins TRBV12-3 or TRBV12-4 and TRBJ1-1; 7 bases line up with TRBD1. The CDR3 is 16 residues long. V shed 7 bases, J shed 1 base, and the junction held 12 bases outside the gene matches. DNA of the CDR3: TGTGCCAGCAAGAACCACAGGGGCCTTTCGAACACTGAAGCTTTCTTT. As protein: CASKNHRGLSNTEAFF.

This clonotype appeared a few times. The chain uses TRBV6-6 and TRBJ2-7; 12 nucleotides line up with TRBD1. Germline V lookup: CDR1 MNHNY, CDR2 SVGAGI (reference sequence). The V and J ends lost 2 bases and 5 bases, in that order; junction bases with no gene match: 7. The CDR3 spans 16 residues. The CDR3 DNA is TGTGCCAGCAGTTACCCCTCGGGACAGGGGGCGGACGAGCAGTACTTC. Its translation: CASSYPSGQGADEQYF.

The chain uses TRBV6-1 and TRBJ2-3; 12 positions agree with TRBD2. CDR3 size: 15 residues. After removal of 6 bases from V and 2 bases from J, the junction contained 3 bases not matched to a gene. Germline V gene sequence: CDR1 MNHNS, CDR2 SASEGT. The CDR3 sequence is CASRTSGSPTDTQYF. The CDR3 nucleotides read TGTGCCAGCAGGACTAGCGGGAGCCCCACAGATACGCAGTATTTT.

This clonotype was found many times. The chain is built from TRBV7-9 and TRBJ2-4; maybe TRBD2 (5 bases). Trimming stripped 2 bases from V and 15 bases from J, with 17 bases between. The CDR3 covers 13 residues. Germline loops: CDR1 SEHNR, CDR2 FQNEAQ (reference sequence). In DNA, the CDR3 is TGTGCCAGCAGCTTACGCTCACCGGGAATAACGTACTTC. Protein product: CASSLRSPGITYF.

A few counts support this clonotype. The J gene is TRBJ1-1, the V gene TRBV20-1; unclear D gene. The CDR3 runs 11 residues. CDR1 is DFQATT, CDR2 SNEGSKA, per germline (reference sequence). CDR3 nucleotide sequence: TGCAGCGGGCCGTGGAACACTGAAGCTTTCTTT. Translating gives CSGPWNTEAFF.

The table lists this clonotype with many counts. This chain's CDR3 is CSVLRRNTEAFF. The CDR3 DNA reads as TGCAGCGTTTTGAGGAGGAACACTGAAGCTTTCTTT. The rearrangement uses TRBV29-1 and TRBJ1-1, with D unresolved. The CDR3 sequence is 12 residues long. CDR1 SQVTM and CDR2 ANQGSEA come from the germline V gene. V was shortened by 5 bases and J by 1 base, with 8 bases between the two germline ends.

The chain couples TRBV27 to TRBJ2-3; D gene ambiguous. Trimming shortened V by 4 bases and J by 0 bases, and 11 bases separated the two germline ends. The CDR3 length is 15 residues. The germline V gene has CDR1 MNHEY and CDR2 SMNVEV (reference sequence). DNA of the CDR3: TGTGCCAGCAGTTCTGACAAGGCTAGCACAGATACGCAGTATTTT. Translating it yields CASSSDKASTDTQYF.

The chain is built from TRBV7-6 and TRBJ2-3, with D unclear. From germline, CDR1 is SGHVS and CDR2 FNYEAQ. The CDR3 sequence is 12 residues long. The V end was cut by 3 bases, the J end by 6 bases, with 7 bases between. This chain's CDR3 is CASSFTSDTQYF. In DNA, the CDR3 is TGTGCCAGCAGCTTTACGTCGGATACGCAGTATTTT.

The table lists this clonotype with many counts. The V call is TRBV10-3, the J call TRBJ1-5, with D unresolved. CDR1 is ENHRY, CDR2 SYGVKD, per germline. V was clipped by 0 bases and J by 4 bases, with 10 bases between them. This CDR3 has 15 residues. CDR3 residues: CAISESRGENQPQHF. DNA for the CDR3: TGTGCCATCAGTGAGTCCCGGGGAGAGAATCAGCCCCAGCATTTT.

This clonotype was found a few times. The chain employs TRBV5-6 and TRBJ1-4; perhaps TRBD1 as D (5 bases). The ends were cut back, 0 bases at V and 5 bases at J, with 5 bases in the middle. CDR1 SGHDT and CDR2 YYEEEE come from the germline V gene. The length of the CDR3 is 13 residues. The CDR3 loop reads CASSLDRNEKLFF. Written as DNA, the CDR3 is TGTGCCAGCAGCTTGGACAGGAATGAAAAACTGTTTTTT.

This clonotype was picked up many times. V gene TRBV6-2 or TRBV6-3 combines with J gene TRBJ2-1, with 7 bases lining up with TRBD2. Germline V gene lookup returns CDR1 MNHEY and CDR2 SVGEGT. V lost 1 base and J lost 5; bases outside the gene matches: 8. The CDR3 consists of 16 residues. CDR3 DNA sequence: TGTGCCAGCAGTTACTGGGGGGGAGGCTCGGACAATGAGCAGTTCTTC. Residues: CASSYWGGGSDNEQFF.

This clonotype was observed a few times. The genes are TRBV24-1 and TRBJ2-5; TRBD1 aligns across 9 bases. The V gene end was trimmed by 3 bases and the J gene end by 5 bases; junction bases not matched to a gene: 3. The CDR3 is 14 residues long. Germline-derived CDR1 and CDR2 are KGHDR and SFDVKD. The CDR3 DNA is TGTGCCACCAGTGATAGGGACAGGGCTGAGACCCAGTACTTC. Translation: CATSDRDRAETQYF.

The V gene is TRBV12-3 or TRBV12-4, the J gene TRBJ1-3; D is unresolved. V lost 5 bases to trimming and J lost 4 bases, with 12 bases between them. This CDR3 contains 14 residues. The CDR3 nucleotides read TGTGCCAGCAGTCTTCAATCTGCGGGAAACACCATATATTTT. This translates into CASSLQSAGNTIYF.

The chain is built from TRBV3-1 and TRBJ2-5; D is uncertain. Trimming stripped 9 bases from V and 0 bases from J, with 11 bases between. CDR3 length equals 13 residues. Germline CDR1 is LGHDT and CDR2 is YNNKEL (reference sequence). The CDR3 DNA follows: TGTGCCAGTAGGTCGGCCAACCAAGAGACCCAGTACTTC. Protein sequence: CASRSANQETQYF.

In its sample, this clonotype was seen a few times. The chain carries TRBV29-1 and TRBJ2-5; D is unresolved. The V gene's germline CDR1 is SQVTM and CDR2 ANQGSEA. The CDR3 sequence is 12 residues long. The ends were cut back, 5 bases at V and 2 bases at J, with 9 bases in the middle. The CDR3 reads CSVTSTQETQYF. DNA of the CDR3: TGCAGCGTTACGAGCACACAAGAGACCCAGTACTTC.

This clonotype was detected only a few times. This chain joins TRBV12-3 or TRBV12-4 and TRBJ2-7; D gene ambiguous. The CDR3 extends over 14 amino acids. Trimming took 1 base from V and 2 from J, leaving 9 bases between them. For the CDR3, the DNA is TGTGCCAGCAGTTTAGGTTCGATAACCTACGAGCAGTACTTC. This gives the protein CASSLGSITYEQYF.

A remark on this clonotype: A junction end diverges from the germline sequence, so it may reflect a read error. The chain links TRBV3-1 to TRBJ2-7; TRBD1 agrees at 12 bases. The CDR3 runs to 14 residues. CDR1 is LGHDT, CDR2 YNNKEL, per germline (reference sequence). This CDR3 reads CASSSKGQGAQVHF. The CDR3 region has the DNA TGTGCCAGCAGCTCCAAGGGACAGGGGGCGCAAGTCCACTTC.

V is TRBV20-1 and J is TRBJ2-7; 7 nucleotides agree with TRBD2. The V and J ends lost 5 bases and 2 bases, in that order; junction bases with no gene match: 12. The CDR3 is 15 amino acids. Germline CDR1 is DFQATT and CDR2 is SNEGSKA (reference sequence). CDR3 nucleotide sequence: TGCAGTGCTCAGGGAGCGGGGACCCTAACCTACGAGCAGTACTTC. This translates into CSAQGAGTLTYEQYF.

This clonotype was observed a handful of times. The chain couples TRBV4-3 to TRBJ2-5, with no clear D. Looked up from germline, CDR1 is LGHNA and CDR2 is YSLEER. The ends were cut back, 4 bases at V and 1 base at J, with 13 bases in the middle. The CDR3 has 15 residues. In DNA form, the CDR3 reads TGCGCCAGCAGCCGGAACGGACGGAGCCAAGAGACCCAGTACTTC. Translation gives CASSRNGRSQETQYF.

This clonotype was observed a few times. The chain links TRBV3-1 to TRBJ2-4; D might be TRBD2 (5 bases). Deletions cut 3 bases from V and 8 bases from J, with 5 bases between. The CDR3 totals 11 residues. Germline CDR1 is LGHDT and CDR2 is YNNKEL (reference sequence). Written as DNA, the CDR3 is TGTGCCAGCAGCCATAGCGACATTCAGTACTTC. This encodes CASSHSDIQYF.

This clonotype was seen many times. J is TRBJ2-6 and V is TRBV4-1; D remains ambiguous. Germline-derived CDR1 and CDR2 are MGHRA and YSYEKL. V lost 7 bases and J 0 bases, leaving 19 bases between the germline ends. This CDR3 has 18 residues. The CDR3 loop reads CASTLSRASNSGANVLTF. The CDR3 DNA reads TGCGCCAGCACCTTAAGTCGGGCCTCGAACTCTGGGGCCAACGTCCTGACTTTC.

This clonotype came up a few times. The chain recombines TRBV11-2 with TRBJ2-1; TRBD2 matches at 8 bases. CDR1 and CDR2 (germline): SGHAT, FQNNGV. With 1 base clipped from V and 0 bases from J, the junction kept 8 bases outside the gene matches. This CDR3 has 18 amino acids. The CDR3 coding sequence is TGTGCCAGCAGCTTAGGCCCACTAGCGGAGGACTCCTACAATGAGCAGTTCTTC. Translation: CASSLGPLAEDSYNEQFF. The full variable domain, with the rest looked up from reference TRBV11-2 and TRBJ2-1, is EAGVAQSPRYKIIEKRQSVAFWCNPISGHATLYWYQQILGQGPKLLIQFQNNGVVDDSQLPKDRFSAERLKGVDSTLKIQPAKLEDSAVYLCASSLGPLAEDSYNEQFFGPGTRLTVL.

This clonotype was seen many times. The V call is TRBV29-1, the J call TRBJ2-1; 14 bases align to TRBD2. Per germline, CDR1 SQVTM and CDR2 ANQGSEA. V lost 6 bases to trimming and J lost 0 bases; unmatched junction nucleotides: 4. This CDR3 is built from 16 residues. The CDR3 is CSVVGTSGSSYNEQFF. For the CDR3, the DNA is TGCAGCGTCGTAGGGACTAGCGGGAGCTCCTACAATGAGCAGTTCTTC.

The chain has TRBV29-1 and TRBJ2-5; D possibly corresponds to TRBD2 (6 bases). CDR3 length equals 13 residues. V gave up 4 bases and J gave up 5 bases, with 14 bases separating them. In germline, CDR1 is SQVTM, CDR2 ANQGSEA. CDR3 coding DNA: TGCAGCGTTGCGGGTATTGGAGGGGAGACCCAGTACTTC. Its translation: CSVAGIGGETQYF.

This clonotype was detected many times. One end of the junction fails to match germline, which may point to a read error. The genes are TRBV7-2 and TRBJ2-2, with unresolved D. The V gene's germline CDR1 is SGHTA and CDR2 FQGNSA. The length of the CDR3 is 12 residues. In DNA form, the CDR3 reads TGCGCCAGCAGCTTGGTCTCCGGGGAGCTGTTTTTT. Protein product: CASSLVSGELFF.

This clonotype turned up a few times. The chain employs TRBV28 and TRBJ1-2, with 7 bases matching TRBD1. The CDR3 runs 12 residues. Trimming at V came to 10 bases and at J to 5 bases, leaving 7 bases not matched to a gene. Germline lookup yields CDR1 MDHEN and CDR2 SYDVKM. Here the CDR3 reads CATRGGIYGYTF. CDR3 in DNA: TGTGCCACCAGGGGGGGGATTTATGGCTACACCTTC.

Only a few counts were recorded for this clonotype. The chain carries TRBV5-1 and TRBJ2-1; 15 bases line up with TRBD2. This CDR3 has 17 residues. Trimming removed 3 bases from V and 6 bases from J; junction bases left unmatched: 7. CDR1 SGHRS and CDR2 YFSETQ come from the germline V gene. As DNA, the CDR3 is TGCGCCAGCAGCTACGGACTAGCGGGAGGGCCAGCCAATGAGCAGTTCTTC. Residues: CASSYGLAGGPANEQFF.